The clone carrying this T cell receptor beta chain was counted between two and nine times. Its cognate antigen is unknown. The sample is drawn from a study of post-analysis software for immune sequencing data. Overall study context: Multiple sclerosis in the patients followed relapsing-remitting, secondary progressive and progressive-relapsing courses.

Prepared TCR beta cDNA libraries contained unique molecular identifiers. TCRdb passed the PCR reads through MiXCR, listing each CDR3 protein once. The repertoire consists of under 200,000 distinct CDR3 sequences, with around 29% occurring once and the leading ten covering about 3.4%. Study outcomes and limitations: Compared with controls, patients showed significantly lower normalized Chao1 diversity. Relative to controls, patients had about 5 TRBV segments at higher frequency, with TRBV5-6, TRBV5-1 and TRBV20-1 among these.

The germline V gene has CDR1 DFQATT and CDR2 SNEGSKA (reference sequence). The V end was cut by 0 bases, the J end by 4 bases, with 13 bases between. The CDR3 runs 15 residues. V and J are TRBV20-1 and TRBJ2-1; D is possibly TRBD2 (5 bases). The TCR comes from a girl aged 2-17 years with multiple sclerosis. The source material was blood. In nucleotides, the CDR3 is TGCAGTGCTAGAGATGAGGGAAGCCCTTACAATGAGCAGTTCTTC. This gives the protein CSARDEGSPYNEQFF.